Listed here is a single T cell receptor (beta chain). This clonotype was seen only a few times. This clone's antigen is unknown. It has no much larger one-base neighbor in the sample; base qualities were not kept. The time point label on this specimen signifies: pre-sensitization, week 0. The sample's treatment or condition label is to be understood as: therapeutic diphenylcyclopropenone sensitization with weekly scalp DPC. At every patch-test visit, the blood draw took place before the patch test was put on. To be eligible, patients had to be aged 18 to 70, diagnosed with alopecia and judged suitable for DPC therapy, while pregnant patients were excluded. Total RNA was isolated from unfractionated whole blood collected in Tempus Blood RNA tubes. The sample is drawn from a study of human T cells and chemical hapten exposure (dated by TCRdb to 2020 to 2023). Regarding the complete study: For sensitization, 2% DPC in acetone was applied to an approximately 2 cm by approximately 2 cm area of upper inner arm skin. Weekly therapeutic DPC doses were additionally applied to the scalp of patients throughout the approximately 24-week study period. Patch tests used Finn chambers with 0.01% DPC on the upper back, scored after 6 days by International Contact Dermatitis Research Group standards. The mostly female patient cohort included alopecia areata with under or over 50% scalp involvement, alopecia totalis and alopecia universalis. Libraries were pooled for sequencing, and per-sample TCR yields varied mainly because of small differences in library volumes within the pool. This study followed changes in the peripheral blood TCR repertoire in vivo during primary and secondary sensitization of alopecia patients to the hapten diphenylcyclopropenone (DPC). Blood samples were taken from patients before sensitization (week 0) and then at 2, 6 and about 24 weeks after DPC sensitization. Roughly 30 alopecia patients gave blood for TCR sequencing at one to four time points (pre-sensitization, 2, 6 and 24 weeks).

The study at large found these results: DPC sensitization did not change the number of TCRs with a frequency above 1 in 1000, and there was no evidence of changes in global repertoire structure. Repeated subsampling changed both the strength of the expansion versus patch-test correlation and the threshold at which the correlation became significant. Because all patients had alopecia, a presumed autoimmune disease, the immune response of the patients might differ from that of healthy individuals. Compared with pre-sensitization or healthy control sets, expanded TCRs formed significantly more large CDR3 similarity clusters, which is consistent with antigen-driven responses. Patch test score correlated positively with the number of PT1 expanded TCRs, reaching significance at thresholds 8, 16 and 32 but not at 4.

V and J lose 3 bases and 3 bases, and a span of 21 bases separates them. The germline V gene encodes CDR1 SGHKS and CDR2 YYEKEE (reference sequence). There are 17 amino acids in the CDR3, from cysteine to phenylalanine inclusive. Of the read, only the CDR3 DNA is kept; its 51 bases are in frame from base 1. Libraries were made using RACE. The instrument was a NextSeq 500. During library preparation, unique molecular identifiers were attached to individual cDNA molecules so that TCRs could be counted in a quantitative, reproducible way. Both TCR alpha and TCR beta chains were sequenced from each blood RNA sample. The original pipeline was this. A median of roughly 100,000 TCRs per sample was observed, with a range of roughly 23,224 to 700,000. V, J and CDR3 annotation of the TCR reads was performed with the Decombinator software suite. Every sample was subsampled to the same number of TCRs (28,000) for the PS versus PT1 abundance plots. Expanded TCRs were defined as absent before sensitization and observed at least eight times at the 2-week time point. TCRdb reanalyzed the raw reads on its own, using fastp at Q25 for trimming and MiXCR for clone calling, and kept in-frame beta chains. Records with the same CDR3 protein are collapsed into one entry carrying the most frequent genes and DNA. TCRdb, not the original authors, processed these V and J calls. The sample table shows about 290,000 distinct CDR3 sequences, and 7.5% to 9% are seen once. The top ten clonotypes cover less than 1.5% of the sample.

The V gene is TRBV5-5 and the J gene is TRBJ1-1, with the D gene not confidently named. The TCR originated in a man between 18 and 35 years old with alopecia areata. Some clones in this sample may be carry-over from other donors' samples. The specimen comprised whole blood, sampled in connection with sensitization to the hapten diphenylcyclopropenone (DPC). The CDR3 reads CASSSTQQKATYTEAFF. The nucleotide sequence is given as TGTGCCAGCAGCTCTACCCAACAGAAAGCCACCTACACTGAAGCTTTCTTT. Reference TRBV5-5 and TRBJ1-1 genes cover what lies past the CDR3, so the full variable domain is DAGVTQSPTHLIKTRGQQVTLRCSPISGHKSVSWYQQVLGQGPQFIFQYYEKEERGRGNFPDRFSARQFPNYSSELNVNALLLGDSALYLCASSSTQQKATYTEAFFGQGTRLTVV.